These 11 T cell receptor beta chains were sequenced from one sample in a study of blood T cell repertoires in COVID-19. Sequencing was performed with immunoSEQ multiplex PCR; in TCRdb, only in-frame clones are kept and a portion is missing. The table records approximately 200,000 clones, approximately 78% of them present only once. Sequenced material: peripheral blood. The receptors derive from an elderly woman with COVID-19, enrolled during active disease.

The chain links TRBV19 to TRBJ2-7; 9 nucleotides agree with TRBD1. This CDR3 contains 15 residues. Trimming took 4 bases from V and 4 from J; bases not matched to a gene: 8. The germline V gene has CDR1 LNHDA and CDR2 SQIVND (reference sequence). CDR3: CASSNHRGQLYEQYF. The DNA for the CDR3 is TGTGCCAGTAGTAATCACAGGGGGCAGTTGTACGAGCAGTACTTC.

The chain links TRBV12-3 or TRBV12-4 to TRBJ1-4; no firm D call. This CDR3 is built from 11 residues. V was clipped by 3 bases and J by 7 bases, with 3 bases between them. CDR3 sequence (DNA): TGTGCCAGCAGTTTTAGTGAAAAACTGTTTTTT. This encodes CASSFSEKLFF.

The DNA for the CDR3 is TGTGCCAGCAGCCAACTCGGACAGGGGGGTGGCTACACCTTC. This translates into CASSQLGQGGGYTF. The chain is built from TRBV4-2 and TRBJ1-2; TRBD1 matches 10 bases. With 2 bases clipped from V and 7 bases from J, the junction kept 4 bases outside the gene matches. Germline lookup yields CDR1 LGHNA and CDR2 YNFKEQ. This CDR3 region has 14 residues.

V is TRBV4-3 and J is TRBJ2-1, with 8 bases matching TRBD1. The trim removed 5 bases at V and 0 bases at J, leaving 3 bases unmatched. The germline CDR1 and CDR2 sequences are LGHNA and YSLEER. The CDR3 runs 15 residues. As DNA, the CDR3 is TGCGCCAGCAGCGCCAGGGGGCCCTCCTACAATGAGCAGTTCTTC. It codes for CASSARGPSYNEQFF.

The V call is TRBV5-1, the J call TRBJ1-2, with TRBD1 identical over 7 bases. J lost 8 bases, V lost 4 bases, and 8 bases had no gene match. CDR3 size: 13 residues. The germline CDR1 and CDR2 sequences are SGHRS and YFSETQ. In DNA, the CDR3 is TGCGCCAGCAGCCCTGACAGGGAACGCGGCTACACCTTC. This translates into CASSPDRERGYTF.

This CDR3 is CASSSRGVGRNYEQYF. CDR3 nucleotide sequence: TGTGCCAGCAGCTCTCGAGGGGTCGGGAGGAACTACGAGCAGTACTTC. The chain couples TRBV7-2 to TRBJ2-7, with 7 bases lining up with TRBD2. The V and J ends lost 4 bases and 3 bases, in that order; junction bases with no gene match: 12. The CDR3 runs to 16 residues. Per the germline V gene, CDR1 is SGHTA and CDR2 is FQGNSA.

V usage is TRBV5-8 and J usage is TRBJ1-4, with 9 bases matching TRBD1. The V and J ends lost 3 bases and 8 bases, in that order; junction bases with no gene match: 5. The CDR3 has 14 residues. Germline CDR1 SGHTS, CDR2 YDEGEE. The CDR3 region has the DNA TGTGCCAGCAGCTATTCGGACAGGGGCGAAAAACTGTTTTTT. This codes for CASSYSDRGEKLFF. Full variable domain (missing parts from reference TRBV5-8 and TRBJ1-4): EAGVTQSPTHLIKTRGQQATLRCSPISGHTSVYWYQQALGLGLQFLLWYDEGEERNRGNFPPRFSGRQFPNYSSELNVNALELEDSALYLCASSYSDRGEKLFFGSGTQLSVL.

There are a few counts of this clone. The genes are TRBV11-2 and TRBJ1-3; D remains unclear. Trimming removed 5 bases from V and 1 base from J, with 15 bases in between. Germline V gives CDR1 SGHAT, CDR2 FQNNGV. The CDR3 spans 16 residues. The CDR3 DNA reads TGTGCCAGCAGCATGGGTTGGGCCCTTTCTGGAAACACCATATATTTT. Translation gives CASSMGWALSGNTIYF.

The V and J genes are TRBV2 and TRBJ2-5, with D possibly being TRBD1 (5 bases). Germline V gene lookup returns CDR1 SNHLY and CDR2 FYNNEI. V lost 7 bases, J lost 3 bases, and 15 bases lay in between. The CDR3 runs 14 residues. This CDR3 is CASKDTREKETQYF. DNA of the CDR3: TGTGCCAGCAAGGACACACGAGAGAAAGAGACCCAGTACTTC.

The chain joins TRBV11-2 to TRBJ2-1; 9 bases fit TRBD1. The CDR3 has 15 amino acids. With 4 bases clipped from V and 6 bases from J, the junction kept 7 bases outside the gene matches. Germline CDR1 and CDR2: SGHAT and FQNNGV. This CDR3 is CASSSGTGPGNEQFF. Written as DNA, the CDR3 is TGTGCCAGCAGCTCGGGGACAGGGCCTGGCAATGAGCAGTTCTTC.

The CDR3 protein is CASSQWDRENEKLFF. The CDR3 coding sequence is TGTGCCAGCAGCCAGTGGGACAGGGAAAACGAAAAACTGTTTTTT. The genes are TRBV11-1 and TRBJ1-4, with 9 bases fitting TRBD1. The length of the CDR3 is 15 residues. CDR1 and CDR2 from the germline V gene are SGHAT and FQDESV (reference sequence). Trimming cost V 5 bases and J 8 bases; bases outside gene matches: 9.